The 31 T cell receptor beta chains in this list originate from one sample, sequenced in a study of technical replicates of blood from a few donors. The table came from immunoSEQ multiplex PCR; TCRdb's copy has only in-frame clones and leaves some out. Here the sample spans about 12,000 clones, under 85% being singletons. Sequencing was done on a sample of PBMCs. These receptors were obtained from a human donor in good health.

The chain employs TRBV29-1 and TRBJ2-5; TRBD1 matches 10 bases. CDR1 is SQVTM, CDR2 ANQGSEA, per germline. The V segment lost 5 bases and the J segment 7 bases; nucleotides outside the gene matches: 10. The CDR3 is 14 amino acids. CDR3 DNA sequence: TGCAGCGTTACGACCGGGACAGGGGATGGGACCCAGTACTTC. Translating it yields CSVTTGTGDGTQYF.

This clone was detected only a few times. The gene calls are TRBV30 and TRBJ2-7; no clear D. The V and J ends lost 0 bases and 0 bases respectively, with 12 bases between them. This CDR3 comprises 15 residues. Germline CDR1 reads GTSNPN; CDR2 reads SVGIG (reference sequence). The CDR3 DNA is TGTGCCTGGAGTGTAATGGCGGATAGCTCCTACGAGCAGTACTTC. Its translation is CAWSVMADSSYEQYF.

The rearrangement uses TRBV5-6 and TRBJ2-1; 7 bases are shared with TRBD1. Per germline, CDR1 SGHDT and CDR2 YYEEEE. J lost 6 bases, V lost 2 bases, and 5 bases had no gene match. This CDR3 comprises 14 residues. The CDR3 bases are TGTGCCAGCAGCTTCGGACAGGTAGTCAATGAGCAGTTCTTC. Translating gives CASSFGQVVNEQFF. The variable domain in full, completed from reference TRBV5-6 and TRBJ2-1, reads DAGVTQSPTHLIKTRGQQVTLRCSPKSGHDTVSWYQQALGQGPQFIFQYYEEEERQRGNFPDRFSGHQFPNYSSELNVNALLLGDSALYLCASSFGQVVNEQFFGPGTRLTVL.

The chain carries TRBV5-6 and TRBJ1-2; 7 bases agree with TRBD1. The CDR3 runs 12 residues. J was trimmed by 13 bases and V by 0 bases; bases with no gene match: 6. CDR1 and CDR2 from the germline V gene are SGHDT and YYEEEE. The CDR3 DNA is TGTGCCAGCAGCTTGGAAGGGACAGTGTTCACCTTC. Protein: CASSLEGTVFTF. Looking up the rest from reference TRBV5-6 and TRBJ1-2 gives the full variable domain: DAGVTQSPTHLIKTRGQQVTLRCSPKSGHDTVSWYQQALGQGPQFIFQYYEEEERQRGNFPDRFSGHQFPNYSSELNVNALLLGDSALYLCASSLEGTVFTFGSGTRLTVV.

The CDR3 nucleotides read TGTGCCAGCAGTGAATGGCAGGGGACTGAAGCTTTCTTT. As protein: CASSEWQGTEAFF. The rearrangement links TRBV2 to TRBJ1-1; TRBD1 is a possible D gene (6 bases). V gave up 2 bases and J gave up 5 bases, with 9 bases separating them. This CDR3 has 13 residues. Germline V gene sequence: CDR1 SNHLY, CDR2 FYNNEI.

This clone was detected a few times. This chain uses TRBV29-1 with TRBJ1-1, with TRBD1 matching 8 bases. Trimming took 7 bases from V and 1 from J; bases not matched to a gene: 2. CDR3 length: 12 residues. From germline, CDR1 is SQVTM and CDR2 ANQGSEA. CDR3 nucleotide sequence: TGCAGCGGGACAGGGTCGAACACTGAAGCTTTCTTT. Its translation is CSGTGSNTEAFF.

The J gene is TRBJ2-5, the V gene TRBV5-4, with a tentative D call TRBD2 (5 bases). Germline assignment: CDR1 SGHNT and CDR2 YYREEE (reference sequence). The germline V and J ends were trimmed by 4 bases and 2 bases, with 12 bases remaining between them. This CDR3 comprises 14 residues. For the CDR3, the DNA is TGTGCCAGCAGCCCCGCAACGGGACAAGAGACCCAGTACTTC. Its protein is CASSPATGQETQYF.

This chain uses TRBV29-1 with TRBJ2-3; 10 bases are a match to TRBD2. The ends lost 4 bases at V and 3 bases at J; junction bases unmatched: 4. Germline V gives CDR1 SQVTM, CDR2 ANQGSEA. This CDR3 contains 14 residues. The CDR3 nucleotides read TGCAGCGTTGTCCCTAGCGGGAGAACAGATACGCAGTATTTT. The encoded protein is CSVVPSGRTDTQYF.

The rearrangement links TRBV5-1 to TRBJ2-7, with D maybe TRBD1 (6 bases). This CDR3 is built from 13 residues. CDR1 and CDR2 (germline): SGHRS, YFSETQ. V was trimmed by 4 bases and J by 6 bases, leaving 14 bases between them. The CDR3 here is CASSPRGQLEQYF. CDR3 DNA sequence: TGCGCCAGCAGCCCCCGGGGACAACTCGAGCAGTACTTC.

The rearrangement joins TRBV18 to TRBJ1-2; D remains unclear. Trimming pared 3 bases from V and 3 bases from J, leaving 14 bases between. The V gene's germline CDR1 is KGHSH and CDR2 LQKENI. This CDR3 is 15 amino acids long. The CDR3 DNA follows: TGTGCCAGCTCACCGCTGACTGGGGAGGACTATGGCTACACCTTC. Protein product: CASSPLTGEDYGYTF.

The chain recombines TRBV18 with TRBJ1-4; 7 positions match TRBD1. CDR1 and CDR2 (germline): KGHSH, LQKENI. This CDR3 comprises 17 residues. V trimming: 2 bases; J trimming: 6 bases; junction bases outside the gene matches: 12. CDR3 in amino acids: CASSPFDRVGGDEKLFF. CDR3 DNA: TGTGCCAGCTCACCATTCGACAGGGTGGGAGGAGATGAAAAACTGTTTTTT.

This chain joins TRBV7-9 and TRBJ1-5, with no clear D. Trimming removed 2 bases at V and 3 bases at J, with 2 bases between. The V gene's germline CDR1 is SEHNR and CDR2 FQNEAQ (reference sequence). CDR3 length equals 12 residues. CDR3 in amino acids: CASSLHNQPQHF. The CDR3 DNA is TGTGCCAGCAGCTTACACAATCAGCCCCAGCATTTT. Using reference TRBV7-9 and TRBJ1-5 for the parts outside the CDR3, the full variable domain is DTGVSQNPRHKITKRGQNVTFRCDPISEHNRLYWYRQTLGQGPEFLTYFQNEAQLEKSRLLSDRFSAERPKGSFSTLEIQRTEQGDSAMYLCASSLHNQPQHFGDGTRLSIL.

The CDR3 spells CASSVGQGIGYEQYF. The DNA of the CDR3 is TGTGCCAGCAGCGTGGGACAGGGGATTGGGTACGAGCAGTACTTC. The chain recombines TRBV7-6 with TRBJ2-7, with 10 bases identical to TRBD1. This CDR3 has 15 amino acids. Losses at the gene ends were 5 bases for V and 4 bases for J; bases not matched to a gene: 8. The germline CDR1 and CDR2 sequences are SGHVS and FNYEAQ.

V gene TRBV6-1 combines with J gene TRBJ2-7, with 10 bases matching TRBD2. The germline V gene has CDR1 MNHNS and CDR2 SASEGT. Trimming took 10 bases from V and 2 from J; bases not matched to a gene: 5. The CDR3 length is 13 residues. CDR3 in amino acids: CATWTSGPYEQYF. The CDR3 DNA is TGTGCCACCTGGACTAGCGGTCCCTACGAGCAGTACTTC.

The chain uses TRBV7-8 and TRBJ2-1; TRBD2 aligns across 10 bases. This CDR3 has 16 residues. Germline loops: CDR1 SGHVS, CDR2 FQNEAQ. V was clipped by 2 bases and J by 10 bases; unmatched bases: 11. The CDR3 loop is CASSLYVASGSGEQFF. As DNA, the CDR3 is TGTGCCAGCAGCTTATACGTGGCTAGCGGGAGCGGCGAGCAGTTCTTC. The full variable domain, completed using reference TRBV7-8 and TRBJ2-1, is GAGVSQSPRYKVAKRGQDVALRCDPISGHVSLFWYQQALGQGPEFLTYFQNEAQLDKSGLPSDRFFAERPEGSVSTLKIQRTQQEDSAVYLCASSLYVASGSGEQFFGPGTRLTVL.

This chain joins TRBV28 and TRBJ2-6; perhaps TRBD1 as D (6 bases). The V gene lost 5 bases and the J gene lost 3 bases, with 11 bases spanning the gap. The CDR3 contains 15 residues. CDR1 is MDHEN, CDR2 SYDVKM, per germline. CDR3 region: CASSTGWSGANVLTF. CDR3 DNA: TGTGCCAGCAGTACAGGGTGGAGTGGGGCCAACGTCCTGACTTTC.

The rearrangement uses TRBV9 and TRBJ2-5; the D gene is possibly TRBD1 (5 bases). Germline V gives CDR1 SGDLS, CDR2 YYNGEE. Trimming left V 4 bases short and J 4 bases short, with 20 bases between. This CDR3 is built from 16 residues. This chain's CDR3 is CASSLRGLQGGETQYF. The CDR3 bases are TGTGCCAGCAGCCTCCGAGGTCTGCAGGGCGGAGAGACCCAGTACTTC.

The rearrangement joins TRBV6-6 to TRBJ2-7; 8 positions match TRBD1. This CDR3 has 14 residues. The V segment lost 6 bases and the J segment 0 bases; nucleotides outside the gene matches: 4. Germline V gives CDR1 MNHNY, CDR2 SVGAGI (reference sequence). The CDR3, as DNA: TGTGCCAGCAGGATACAGGGGGTCTCCTACGAGCAGTACTTC. Protein sequence: CASRIQGVSYEQYF.

This sequence joins TRBV4-1 and TRBJ1-1, with TRBD1 matching over 8 bases. The CDR3 extends over 15 amino acids. V was pared by 5 bases and J by 0 bases, with 5 bases of the junction left unmatched. CDR1 MGHRA and CDR2 YSYEKL come from the germline V gene. The CDR3 DNA follows: TGCGCCAGCAGCGAAGGGACAGGTTTGAACACTGAAGCTTTCTTT. Translation: CASSEGTGLNTEAFF.

The V and J genes are TRBV28 and TRBJ2-4; 8 bases line up with TRBD1. Germline assignment: CDR1 MDHEN and CDR2 SYDVKM. Trimming took 6 bases from V and 0 from J; bases not matched to a gene: 7. This CDR3 has 16 residues. CDR3 loop: CASSHGQGLAKNIQYF. The DNA for the CDR3 is TGTGCCAGCAGCCACGGACAGGGACTAGCCAAAAACATTCAGTACTTC.

The rearrangement joins TRBV6-5 to TRBJ1-1, with D unresolved. With 5 bases removed from V and 10 bases from J, the gap between germline ends came to 17 bases. CDR3 size: 13 residues. Germline lookup yields CDR1 MNHEY and CDR2 SVGAGI. The CDR3 protein is CASSPSGDWGAFF. The CDR3 coding sequence is TGTGCCAGCAGTCCCAGCGGGGATTGGGGAGCTTTCTTT.

The V gene is TRBV6-5, the J gene TRBJ1-2; no firm D call. With 1 base removed from V and 4 bases from J, the gap between germline ends came to 7 bases. The length of the CDR3 is 13 residues. The V gene's germline CDR1 is MNHEY and CDR2 SVGAGI. The CDR3 is CASSYFRSYGYTF. In DNA form, the CDR3 reads TGTGCCAGCAGTTACTTTCGGAGCTATGGCTACACCTTC.

The chain couples TRBV5-1 to TRBJ1-4; perhaps TRBD1 as D (5 bases). The germline CDR1 and CDR2 sequences are SGHRS and YFSETQ. The CDR3 runs to 15 residues. V dropped 4 bases and J dropped 8 bases, with 18 bases sitting between them. The CDR3 protein is CASSPDGQGYEKLFF. The DNA of the CDR3 is TGCGCCAGCAGCCCGGATGGGCAGGGTTACGAAAAACTGTTTTTT. The full variable domain, rest sourced from reference TRBV5-1 and TRBJ1-4, is KAGVTQTPRYLIKTRGQQVTLSCSPISGHRSVSWYQQTPGQGLQFLFEYFSETQRNKGNFPGRFSGRQFSNSRSEMNVSTLELGDSALYLCASSPDGQGYEKLFFGSGTQLSVL.

The chain is built from TRBV28 and TRBJ2-1, with unresolved D. The CDR3 length is 16 residues. Germline V lookup: CDR1 MDHEN, CDR2 SYDVKM. Trimming took 9 bases from V and 4 from J, leaving 22 bases between them. The CDR3 nucleotides read TGTGCCAGTACGGGTCGTCTCGCGGAAGCTTACAATGAGCAGTTCTTC. It yields the protein CASTGRLAEAYNEQFF.

This clone appeared a single time. V usage is TRBV6-5 and J usage is TRBJ2-5; 13 positions agree with TRBD2. The CDR3 runs 15 residues. The V segment lost 5 bases and the J segment 3 bases; nucleotides outside the gene matches: 3. The germline V gene has CDR1 MNHEY and CDR2 SVGAGI. Written as DNA, the CDR3 is TGTGCCAGCAGTACCGGACTAGCGGGGGAAGAGACCCAGTACTTC. Translated, it gives CASSTGLAGEETQYF.

V gene TRBV28 combines with J gene TRBJ2-7; the match to TRBD2 covers 12 bases. The CDR3 covers 14 residues. Germline assignment: CDR1 MDHEN and CDR2 SYDVKM. The V segment lost 5 bases and the J segment 3 bases; nucleotides outside the gene matches: 2. This CDR3 is CASSTLAGGYEQYF. The CDR3 DNA sequence: TGTGCCAGCAGTACACTAGCGGGAGGCTACGAGCAGTACTTC.

The genes are TRBV2 and TRBJ2-7; 7 nucleotides align to TRBD1. The V gene end was trimmed by 7 bases and the J gene end by 3 bases; junction bases not matched to a gene: 9. Germline loops: CDR1 SNHLY, CDR2 FYNNEI. This CDR3 region has 14 residues. The CDR3 spells CASTSGTAHYEQYF. The CDR3 bases are TGTGCCAGCACATCCGGGACAGCCCACTACGAGCAGTACTTC.

The chain joins TRBV6-6 to TRBJ1-5; the match to TRBD1 covers 9 bases. Per the germline V gene, CDR1 is MNHNY and CDR2 is SVGAGI (reference sequence). The CDR3 extends over 16 amino acids. V dropped 5 bases and J dropped 1; count of bases not matched to a gene: 6. CDR3 amino acids: CASSTQQGASNQPQHF. The CDR3 DNA is TGTGCCAGCAGTACGCAACAGGGGGCAAGCAATCAGCCCCAGCATTTT.

The chain recombines TRBV5-1 with TRBJ1-4; 8 bases fit TRBD1. After removal of 4 bases from V and 8 bases from J, the junction contained 4 bases not matched to a gene. CDR3 length: 13 amino acids. Germline CDR1 SGHRS, CDR2 YFSETQ. This chain's CDR3 is CASSPTGDEKLFF. Written as DNA, the CDR3 is TGCGCCAGCAGCCCGACAGGGGACGAAAAACTGTTTTTT. Together with reference TRBV5-1 and TRBJ1-4, the CDR3 gives the full variable domain: KAGVTQTPRYLIKTRGQQVTLSCSPISGHRSVSWYQQTPGQGLQFLFEYFSETQRNKGNFPGRFSGRQFSNSRSEMNVSTLELGDSALYLCASSPTGDEKLFFGSGTQLSVL.

This chain uses TRBV6-1 with TRBJ2-1; 12 bases map to TRBD2. With 7 bases clipped from V and 6 bases from J, the junction kept 4 bases outside the gene matches. The CDR3 sequence is 14 residues long. CDR1 and CDR2 (germline): MNHNS, SASEGT. In nucleotides, the CDR3 is TGTGCCAGCAAACCTAGCGGGAGGGCCAATGAGCAGTTCTTC. It is translated as CASKPSGRANEQFF.

This chain links TRBV19 with TRBJ1-5, with D perhaps matching TRBD1 (5 bases). The CDR3 consists of 16 residues. The germline V gene has CDR1 LNHDA and CDR2 SQIVND (reference sequence). Deletions cut 3 bases from V and 0 bases from J, with 12 bases between. CDR3 in DNA: TGTGCCAGTAGTATCGGACACTTTATTAGCAATCAGCCCCAGCATTTT. Encoded protein: CASSIGHFISNQPQHF. Using reference TRBV19 and TRBJ1-5 for the parts outside the CDR3, the full variable domain is DGGITQSPKYLFRKEGQNVTLSCEQNLNHDAMYWYRQDPGQGLRLIYYSQIVNDFQKGDIAEGYSVSREKKESFPLTVTSAQKNPTAFYLCASSIGHFISNQPQHFGDGTRLSIL.